The present T cell receptor beta chain was sequenced within a study of response to subunit inactivated influenza vaccine. Concerning this clonotype: Antigen unknown.

Study-wide points: Each seasonal flu vaccination may recruit only limited new T cells, authors suggested.

MiXCR, applied by TCRdb to the RT-PCR reads, yields one record per CDR3 protein. The sample contains almost 600,000 distinct CDR3 sequences, around 15% of which appear only once. Material: PBMCs from blood, obtained 12 days after vaccination. This TCR was recovered from a man in his fifties who received an inactivated influenza vaccine.

The chain's CDR3 is CASSRQPGTTTYEQYF. The CDR3 DNA follows: TGTGCCAGCAGCCGCCAACCCGGGACTACCACCTACGAGCAGTACTTC. This chain joins TRBV11-2 and TRBJ2-7, with 7 bases aligning to TRBD2. V gave up 5 bases and J gave up 2 bases; unmatched junction bases: 12. Germline CDR1 reads SGHAT; CDR2 reads FQNNGV. This CDR3 is 16 amino acids long.